This TCR beta chain was identified in a study of a mutant IDH1 vaccine in newly diagnosed glioma. Whole-study context: Visits designated V12 and V13 were conducted at weeks 35 and 47, respectively.

Only in-frame clones appear in the TCRdb table, and some are missing; sequencing was by immunoSEQ multiplex PCR. The table shows 55,000 to 65,000 clones, with around 80% occurring only once. Time point of the sample: week 35, safety follow-up. All doses held 300 ug of mutant IDH1 20-mer peptide, with topical imiquimod. Weeks 1, 3, 5, 7, 11, 15, 19 and 23 were when patients received their eight vaccinations. Between the trimmed V and J ends, which lost 5 bases and 4 bases, there was a span of 9 bases. Germline-derived CDR1 and CDR2 are MNHNS and SASEGT. The CDR3 loop spans 12 amino acids. On this clone: The antigen remains undetermined.

This chain connects TRBV6-1 to TRBJ2-7; tentatively, D is TRBD1 (6 bases). The input for sequencing was PBMCs, taken from a glioma patient whose treatment included an IDH1 peptide vaccine. The receptor's source is a man aged 30-40 years with glioma. Here the CDR3 reads CASSFTGYEQYF. The CDR3 DNA reads TGTGCCAGCAGTTTCACAGGGTACGAGCAGTACTTC.